Listed below are T cell receptor beta chains from one sample, sequenced in a study of vaccination and CD4 T cells after COVID-19. TCRdb recomputed calls from the PCR reads with MiXCR, one row per CDR3 protein. The sample has about 29,000 distinct CDR3 sequences, about two thirds seen once; the top ten hold around 16%. For these receptors, no antigen is known. The sequences come from CD4+ T cells from blood, cultured in vitro, collected after SARS-CoV-2 vaccination. These receptors were obtained from a human donor who received a COVID-19 vaccine. Each CDR3 is given with its conserved first and last residue. The D gene is left open where the match is weak. The size entry is marked missing in some rows and otherwise reads once, few, many or a size class.

>few|TRBV4-1|TRBJ2-5|TRBD2
TGCGCCAGCAGCCAAGATGTAGCGGGGGGAGACCAAGAGACCCAGTACTTC
CASSQDVAGGDQETQYF
>few|TRBV7-6|TRBJ2-2|NA
TGTGCCAGCAGCCCCGGGCCTAGGCGGGCCGGGGAGCTGTTTTTT
CASSPGPRRAGELFF
>NA|TRBV20-1|TRBJ2-7|NA
TGCAGTGCTAGAGGGCGACTAGTATTATCCTACGAGCAGTACTTC
CSARGRLVLSYEQYF
>few|TRBV19|TRBJ1-5|TRBD1
TGTGCCGCCCAGAGAGACAGGGGAGCCTCGTGTGGCAATCAGCCCCAGCATTTT
CAAQRDRGASCGNQPQHF
>NA|TRBV7-2|TRBJ2-7|TRBD1
TGTGCCAGCAGCTGGGGGACAGCTAACCCCTACGAGCAGTACTTC
CASSWGTANPYEQYF
>NA|TRBV20-1|TRBJ1-1|NA
TGCAGTGCTAGAGGAGGTCAGGCGGGGATGAACACTGAAGCTTTCTTT
CSARGGQAGMNTEAFF
>NA|TRBV12-3/TRBV12-4|TRBJ2-5|TRBD1
TGTGCCAGCAGTTTAGCGAAAGGGGGCAGGGAGACCCAGTACTTC
CASSLAKGGRETQYF
>few|TRBV20-1|TRBJ2-3|NA
TGCAGTGCTAGTTTTCTCTTCACAGATACGCAGTATTTT
CSASFLFTDTQYF
>NA|TRBV10-3|TRBJ2-3|TRBD1
TGTGCCATCAGTGAGTCGATTGCGGTTATCGGGACAGGGGAAAATACGCAGTATTTT
CAISESIAVIGTGENTQYF
>NA|TRBV10-3|TRBJ1-1|NA
TGTGCCATCAGTCCGGGGGCGCCGAACACTGAAGCTTTCTTT
CAISPGAPNTEAFF
>few|TRBV6-1|TRBJ2-7|TRBD2
TGTGCCAGCAGCCTTCGAGCGGGGGGTACCTACGAGCAGTACTTC
CASSLRAGGTYEQYF
>NA|TRBV20-1|TRBJ2-3|NA
TGCAGTGCTAGTACTGGGGAGGAAGGAGCAGATACGCAGTATTTT
CSASTGEEGADTQYF
>few|TRBV29-1|TRBJ1-5|TRBD1
TGCAGCGTCGGACAGGGAGACAATCAGCCCCAGCATTTT
CSVGQGDNQPQHF
>NA|TRBV7-7|TRBJ1-1|NA
TGTGCCAGCAGCTTTGACACACTAAACACTGAAGCTTTCTTT
CASSFDTLNTEAFF
>NA|TRBV14|TRBJ1-6|TRBD1
TGTGCCAGCAGCCAACGAACAGGGGGCTATTCACCCCTCCACTTT
CASSQRTGGYSPLHF
>NA|TRBV5-4|TRBJ2-7|NA
TGTGCCAGCAGCTTGGAAGTTTCCTACGAGCAGTACTTC
CASSLEVSYEQYF
>NA|TRBV7-6|TRBJ2-1|TRBD1
TGTGCCAGCAGCCTGGTGGGACAGGGGGCATTCGATGAGCAGTTCTTC
CASSLVGQGAFDEQFF
>once|TRBV27|TRBJ2-5|TRBD1
TGTGCCAGCAGTCCTCTTCCCGAGGGGGCGGAGACCCAGTACTTC
CASSPLPEGAETQYF
>NA|TRBV20-1|TRBJ2-7|NA
TGCAGTGCTAGAGATCGGCAGGACTCCTACGAGCAGTACTTC
CSARDRQDSYEQYF
>NA|TRBV19|TRBJ2-7|NA
TGTGCCAGTAGTAAAACCCCAAGCTCCTACGAGCAGTACTTC
CASSKTPSSYEQYF
>NA|TRBV20-1|TRBJ1-1|TRBD1
TGCAGTGCTAGTTGGCCCGACAGGGGCACTGAAGCTTTCTTT
CSASWPDRGTEAFF
>once|TRBV24-1|TRBJ2-1|TRBD2
TGTGCCACCAGTGATTTTGGCGGGGGGACGCTCTACAATGAGCAGTTCTTC
CATSDFGGGTLYNEQFF
>NA|TRBV5-1|TRBJ1-2|NA
TGCGCCAGCAGCTTTCAAGGGGGGGTTAACTATGGCTACACCTTC
CASSFQGGVNYGYTF
>once|TRBV7-2|TRBJ2-3|NA
TGTGCCAGCAGTGGGGGGCCTCATGGAGATACGCAGTATTTT
CASSGGPHGDTQYF
>NA|TRBV30|TRBJ2-3|TRBD1
TGTGCCTGGAGTGTAGCTCTCTCTGGACAGGCCCGCACAGATACGCAGTATTTT
CAWSVALSGQARTDTQYF
>NA|TRBV20-1|TRBJ2-3|TRBD2
TGCAGTGCTAGGGCTCTAGCGGGAGTCAGCCCTAGCACAGATACGCAGTATTTT
CSARALAGVSPSTDTQYF
>few|TRBV30|TRBJ1-2|NA
TGTGCCTGGACTAGGAACACGGACTATGGCTACACCTTC
CAWTRNTDYGYTF
>NA|TRBV20-1|TRBJ2-7|NA
TGCAGTGCTAGCGAGGACTCCTACGAGCAGTACTTC
CSASEDSYEQYF
>NA|TRBV30|TRBJ2-3|TRBD2
TGTGCCTGGACTAGCGGGCGCACAGATACGCAGTATTTT
CAWTSGRTDTQYF
>NA|TRBV6-2/TRBV6-3|TRBJ2-7|TRBD2
TGTGCCAGCCGGACTAGCTCCCCCTACGAGCAGTACTTC
CASRTSSPYEQYF
>NA|TRBV14|TRBJ1-2|NA
TGTGCCAGCAGCCAAGTTGCTTGGAGCAGAGGTGGTTACACCTTC
CASSQVAWSRGGYTF
>few|TRBV6-1|TRBJ1-5|NA
TGTGCCAGCAGTCGTCGGGGAGAGCCCCAGCATTTT
CASSRRGEPQHF
>NA|TRBV10-1|TRBJ1-2|NA
TGCGCCAGCAGTGAGAAGGGCTTCTATGGCTACACCTTC
CASSEKGFYGYTF
>NA|TRBV11-3|TRBJ1-2|NA
TGTGCCAGCAGCCTAAAGACCGCTTCCCCGCTTAACTATGGCTACACCTTC
CASSLKTASPLNYGYTF
>NA|TRBV5-6|TRBJ2-7|NA
TGTGCCAGCAGCTTCAGGGCCTACGAGCAGTACTTC
CASSFRAYEQYF
>few|TRBV4-2|TRBJ2-1|TRBD2
TGTGCCAGCAGCCAAGAACCAGCGGGGGCCCATGAGCAGTTCTTC
CASSQEPAGAHEQFF
>NA|TRBV6-5|TRBJ1-5|NA
TGTGCCAGCAGTTACTCGATTGGTAGGAGCAATCAGCCCCAGCATTTT
CASSYSIGRSNQPQHF
>NA|TRBV12-3/TRBV12-4|TRBJ1-1|NA
TGTGCCAGCAGTTTAGGGTACAGACGTGAAGCTTTCTTT
CASSLGYRREAFF
>few|TRBV30|TRBJ1-1|NA
TGTGCCTGGAGTGGGGGGCGGACTGAAGCTTTCTTT
CAWSGGRTEAFF
>NA|TRBV24-1|TRBJ2-7|NA
TGTGCCACCAGTGATTTCGGGGAGGACGGCCAGGGAGAGCAGTACTTC
CATSDFGEDGQGEQYF
>NA|TRBV2|TRBJ2-1|NA
TGTGCCAGCAGTGGGGGAGGACCCTCCTACAATGAGCAGTTCTTC
CASSGGGPSYNEQFF
>NA|TRBV20-1|TRBJ1-4|NA
TGCAGTGCTCATGACCTCGGACAGAATAATGAAAAACTGTTTTTT
CSAHDLGQNNEKLFF
>NA|TRBV7-3|TRBJ2-7|NA
TGTGCCAGCAGCTTAGGGCCGGGCCAAGGGGGCTACGAGCAGTACTTC
CASSLGPGQGGYEQYF
>NA|TRBV2|TRBJ1-5|NA
TGTGCCAGCAAGAAGGAGGGCCAGGGCAATCAGCCCCAGCATTTT
CASKKEGQGNQPQHF
>NA|TRBV6-1|TRBJ2-7|TRBD1
TGTACCAGCAGTCCCTCCGGACAGGGGGCAAGGGAGCAGTACTTC
CTSSPSGQGAREQYF
>few|TRBV2|TRBJ2-2|TRBD2
TGTGCCAGCCTGATGGCGGGGGAGAACACCGGGGAGCTGTTTTTT
CASLMAGENTGELFF